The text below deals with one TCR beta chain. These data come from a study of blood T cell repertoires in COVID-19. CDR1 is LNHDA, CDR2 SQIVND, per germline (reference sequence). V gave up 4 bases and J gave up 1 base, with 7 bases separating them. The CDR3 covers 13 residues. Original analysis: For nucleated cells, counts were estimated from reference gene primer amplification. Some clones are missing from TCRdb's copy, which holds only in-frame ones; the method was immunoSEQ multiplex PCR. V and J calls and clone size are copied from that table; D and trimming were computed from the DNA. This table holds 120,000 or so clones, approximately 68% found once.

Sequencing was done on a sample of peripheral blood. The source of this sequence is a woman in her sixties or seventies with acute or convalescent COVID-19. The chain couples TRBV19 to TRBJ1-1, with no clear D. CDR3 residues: CASSREGNTEAFF. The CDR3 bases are TGTGCCAGTAGTAGGGAGGGGAACACTGAAGCTTTCTTT.